Listed below are T cell receptor beta chains from one sample, sequenced in a study of regulatory T cells in long-lasting Graves disease. TCRdb redid the calling of the multiplex PCR reads with MiXCR, one entry per CDR3 protein. This table has roughly 500,000 distinct CDR3 sequences, approximately 14% appearing once. This sample was shared with a second study, whose subject was T cells in Graves' hyperthyroidism and ophthalmopathy.

Sequenced here: peripheral blood mononuclear cells (PBMCs), sampled at new diagnosis, from a patient treated with antithyroid drugs. Receptor source: a woman aged 45-65 years with Graves disease. Each CDR3 is given with its conserved first and last residue. D genes are given only for firm matches. Part of the rows lack a size; the others show once, few, many or a class for expanded clones.

d_call clone_size j_call v_call cdr3_nt cdr3_aa
TRBD2 many TRBJ2-7 TRBV7-8 TGTGCCAGCAGCCCATTAGCGGGACGCCCCTACGAGCAGTACTTC CASSPLAGRPYEQYF
NA many TRBJ1-1 TRBV28 TGTGCCAGCACCACTTTTGACACGGAGGGTGCTGAAGCTTTCTTT CASTTFDTEGAEAFF
NA NA TRBJ2-2 TRBV12-3/TRBV12-4 TGTGCCAGCAGTTTGGTGTACACCGGGGAGCTGTTTTTT CASSLVYTGELFF
NA NA TRBJ1-1 TRBV18 TGTGCCAGCTCACCACTTGGGACAATGAACACTGAAGCTTTCTTT CASSPLGTMNTEAFF
NA many TRBJ2-6 TRBV18 TGTGCCAGCTCACCACCCTCTGGGGCCAACGTCCTGACTTTC CASSPPSGANVLTF
TRBD2 NA TRBJ2-1 TRBV9 TGTGCCAGCAGCGCCCGGACTAGCGGGACGAATGAGCAGTTCTTC CASSARTSGTNEQFF
NA few TRBJ2-3 TRBV11-2 TGTGCCAGCAGCCCCTCCCTAGTGAGCACAGATACGCAGTATTTT CASSPSLVSTDTQYF
TRBD2 NA TRBJ2-1 TRBV14 TGTGCCAGCAGCCAAGGGGGAGCGGGAGGGCCCGGCTCCTACAATGAGCAGTTCTTC CASSQGGAGGPGSYNEQFF
NA NA TRBJ2-1 TRBV18 TGTGCCGGCTCACCACCGTCGGGGGCGCGGGACAATGAGCAGTTCTTC CAGSPPSGARDNEQFF
NA NA TRBJ1-2 TRBV5-5 TGTGCCAGCAGATCAACCCCCCTACAGGGAAACTATGGCTACACCTTC CASRSTPLQGNYGYTF
NA many TRBJ2-7 TRBV6-1 TGTGCCAGCAGTGAAGCGCTTTTCGCGACAGTTCACGAGCAGTACTTC CASSEALFATVHEQYF
NA NA TRBJ1-5 TRBV20-1 TGCAGTGCTAGGCACGGGGGCGCGACCAAGAATAGCAATCAGCCCCAGCATTTT CSARHGGATKNSNQPQHF
TRBD2 NA TRBJ2-1 TRBV25-1 TGTGCCAGCAGTGGACCCGCACTAGCGGGAGAACATGAGCAGTTCTTC CASSGPALAGEHEQFF
NA many TRBJ2-5 TRBV28 TGTGCCAGCAGCAGAGCGGACTCCCAAGAGACCCAGTACTTC CASSRADSQETQYF
TRBD1 many TRBJ1-1 TRBV7-8 TGTGCCAGCAGCCTGTATGGACAGGAGGCTTGGAACACTGAAGCTTTCTTT CASSLYGQEAWNTEAFF
TRBD2 NA TRBJ2-3 TRBV19 TGTGCCACTAGTTTAACTAGCGGGATTAGCACAGATACGCAGTATTTT CATSLTSGISTDTQYF
NA NA TRBJ2-2 TRBV20-1 TGCAGTGCTCGGGGTCCGAACACCGGGGAGCTGTTTTTT CSARGPNTGELFF
TRBD2 NA TRBJ2-1 TRBV24-1 TGTGCCACCATGGGGGGGTATAGCAATGAGCAGTTCTTC CATMGGYSNEQFF
TRBD2 many TRBJ2-3 TRBV2 TGTGCCAGCACCACGGGGGGAGATACGCAGTATTTT CASTTGGDTQYF
TRBD2 NA TRBJ2-3 TRBV4-1 TGCGCCAGCAGCCCGCGAGAGCGGGAGGAGGATACGCAGTATTTT CASSPREREEDTQYF
NA NA TRBJ2-3 TRBV10-1 TGCGCCAGCAGTGAAACCCGGGACCTTGGCACAGATACGCAGTATTTT CASSETRDLGTDTQYF
TRBD1 many TRBJ2-5 TRBV11-1 TGTGCCAGCAGCTTTTTGGACAGGGGACAAGAGACCCAGTACTTC CASSFLDRGQETQYF
TRBD2 few TRBJ2-1 TRBV20-1 TGCAGTGCTAGATGGCGGGAGGGCCAGAATGAGCAGTTCTTC CSARWREGQNEQFF
TRBD1 many TRBJ2-5 TRBV28 TGTGCCAGCAGTTCGGGATCAACAGGGGTGCGAGAGACCCAGTACTTC CASSSGSTGVRETQYF
NA many TRBJ2-1 TRBV20-1 TGCAGTGCTAGATCAGGGAACAATGAGCAGTTCTTC CSARSGNNEQFF
NA NA TRBJ2-3 TRBV5-1 TGCGCCAGCAGCTTGGTAGGGTTCGGCACAGATACGCAGTATTTT CASSLVGFGTDTQYF
TRBD1 NA TRBJ2-7 TRBV6-1 TGTGCCAGCAGCCTGGGCGGGACAGGAAAATACGAGCAGTACTTC CASSLGGTGKYEQYF
NA few TRBJ2-2 TRBV11-2 TGTGCCATCCTCCTCCGGGGGAGGAACACCGGGGAGCTGCTTTTT CAILLRGRNTGELLF
NA many TRBJ2-1 TRBV28 TGTGCCAGCAGTTTACAGTCCAGGGCAAATGAGCAGTTCTTC CASSLQSRANEQFF
NA many TRBJ1-2 TRBV4-1 TGTGCCAGCAGCCAACCGAGAGGGGGGACCGGTAACGACTACACCTTC CASSQPRGGTGNDYTF
NA many TRBJ2-4 TRBV11-2 TGTGCCAGCAGGAATTCCGTCTGGTCCAAAAACATTCAGTACTTC CASRNSVWSKNIQYF
NA NA TRBJ2-5 TRBV12-3/TRBV12-4 TGTGCCAGCGGTCCCCCCCCGGGGGAAGAGACCCAGTACTTC CASGPPPGEETQYF
NA few TRBJ2-1 TRBV5-1 TGCGCCAGCAGCTCGGAGAGAAGCTCCTACAATGAGCAGTTCTTC CASSSERSSYNEQFF
NA many TRBJ2-3 TRBV7-8 TGTGCCAGCAGCACAAGACTTAGGGCAATCCCAGATACGCAGTATTTT CASSTRLRAIPDTQYF
TRBD1 NA TRBJ1-2 TRBV29-1 TGCAGCGTTGAAGGTGAACAGGGGTCATATGGCTACACCTTC CSVEGEQGSYGYTF
TRBD1 many TRBJ2-7 TRBV12-3/TRBV12-4 TGTGCCAGCAGTTTTTTAGGTTCTGGGACAGGGAAGTACGAGCAGTACTTC CASSFLGSGTGKYEQYF
NA many TRBJ2-5 TRBV18 TGTGCCAGCTCACCACAGACAGACCAAGAGACCCAGTACTTC CASSPQTDQETQYF
TRBD1 many TRBJ1-1 TRBV28 TGTGCCAGCAGAGGGACAGGGGCCATGAACACTGAAGCTTTCTTT CASRGTGAMNTEAFF
TRBD1 few TRBJ1-3 TRBV28 TGTGCCAGCAGACAAACAGGGGGTTTAGGAAACACCATATATTTT CASRQTGGLGNTIYF
NA many TRBJ2-6 TRBV28 TGTGCCAGCAGTTTGTGGGGGCTAGGGGCCAACGTCCTGACTTTC CASSLWGLGANVLTF
NA few TRBJ1-1 TRBV5-1 TGCGCCAGCAGCTTGGTAAGTGGGGACACTGAAGCTTTCTTT CASSLVSGDTEAFF
TRBD1 many TRBJ2-5 TRBV12-3/TRBV12-4 TGTGCCAGCAGACGACAGGGAGAAAAGACCCAGTACTTC CASRRQGEKTQYF
NA many TRBJ1-5 TRBV3-1 TGTGCCAGCAGCCAAGAATACGTATCCAGCAATCAGCCCCAGCATTTT CASSQEYVSSNQPQHF
TRBD2 few TRBJ2-2 TRBV3-1 TGTGCCAGCAGCCAAGATTATTGGTTTGGGACTAGCGGGAACACCGGGGAGCTGTTTTTT CASSQDYWFGTSGNTGELFF
NA many TRBJ2-2 TRBV6-1 TGTGCCAGCAGGCTAGCGAACACCGGGGAGCTGTTTTTT CASRLANTGELFF
TRBD1 NA TRBJ2-1 TRBV12-5 TGTGCTAGTGGTCCCGGACAGGGTCCCTACAATGAGCAGTTCTTC CASGPGQGPYNEQFF
TRBD1 few TRBJ1-4 TRBV19 TGTGCCAGTAGTCTCAGGGGGCCTGGTAATGAAAAACTGTTTTTT CASSLRGPGNEKLFF
TRBD2 many TRBJ2-7 TRBV3-1 TGTGCCAGCAGCCAAGATCCGGCTAGCGGCTACGAGCAGTACTTC CASSQDPASGYEQYF
NA many TRBJ2-3 TRBV24-1 TGTGCCACCAGTGATTTAGTCGACAGTTCGGGAAGTACAGATACGCAGTATTTT CATSDLVDSSGSTDTQYF
NA NA TRBJ2-1 TRBV20-1 TGCAGTGCTAGACGCGGACGGGTAGACCGCAATGAGCAGTTCTTC CSARRGRVDRNEQFF
NA NA TRBJ2-4 TRBV3-1 TGTGCCAGCAGCCAAGATCTGGGAAAAAACATTCAGTACTTC CASSQDLGKNIQYF
TRBD2 NA TRBJ2-1 TRBV20-1 TGCAGTGCCCCAAACTTCGGGGGACTAGCGGGAGTTGCCAATGAGCAGTTCTTC CSAPNFGGLAGVANEQFF
NA few TRBJ1-2 TRBV28 TGTGCCAGCAGTTTAATCAATGGCTACACCTTC CASSLINGYTF
TRBD1 many TRBJ1-2 TRBV12-3/TRBV12-4 TGTGCCAGCAGTTTCGGACAGGGCTCCAACTATGGCTACACCTTC CASSFGQGSNYGYTF
NA few TRBJ1-2 TRBV5-4 TGTGCCAGCAGCTTGGTCAGGGTTCAAGGTGGCTACACCTTC CASSLVRVQGGYTF